This T cell receptor beta chain was captured by sequencing in a study of long-term antiretroviral therapy in people with HIV. Notes on the study in general: Collection of the blood took place between the mid-2000s and the late 2010s. The ART regimens in use then may have been less effective than current ones. Post-treatment diversity went higher with ART but stayed below transplant donor controls. Pre-ART clonal expansions dominated every time point's repertoire.

The V end was cut by 0 bases, the J end by 0 bases, with 11 bases between. The germline V gene has CDR1 LGHNA and CDR2 YSLEER. The CDR3 runs 16 residues. This was the immunoSEQ v3.0 assay at survey level. Libraries were prepared by immunoSEQ multiplex PCR; TCRdb keeps only in-frame clonotypes and omits some of them. The repertoire includes 30,000 or so clones, 80% to 85% of them detected once, and 6.2% sits in the top ten. To note about this clone: Its antigen is not known.

This chain connects TRBV4-3 to TRBJ1-2; a weak D match, TRBD1 (6 bases). The clonotype was recovered from a man aged 18 to 30 with HIV. The sample in question was unsorted PBMCs, obtained 0.4 years after starting antiretroviral therapy. CDR3: CASSQDLNRANYGYTF. CDR3 coding DNA: TGCGCCAGCAGCCAAGATCTGAACAGGGCTAACTATGGCTACACCTTC.